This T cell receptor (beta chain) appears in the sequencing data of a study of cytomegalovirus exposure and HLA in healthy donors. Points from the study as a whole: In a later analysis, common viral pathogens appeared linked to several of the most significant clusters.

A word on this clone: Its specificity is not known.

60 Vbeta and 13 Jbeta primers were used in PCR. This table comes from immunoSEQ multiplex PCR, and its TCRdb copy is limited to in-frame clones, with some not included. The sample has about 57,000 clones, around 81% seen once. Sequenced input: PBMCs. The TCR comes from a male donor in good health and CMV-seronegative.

The CDR3 loop is CASSFGQDYEQYF. CDR3 bases: TGTGCCAGCTCATTCGGACAAGACTACGAGCAGTACTTC. This rearrangement joins TRBV18 to TRBJ2-7; D is possibly TRBD1 (5 bases). This CDR3 contains 13 residues. Between the trimmed V and J ends, which lost 5 bases and 3 bases, there was a span of 11 bases. Germline V lookup: CDR1 KGHSH, CDR2 LQKENI. The full variable domain, completed using reference TRBV18 and TRBJ2-7, is NAGVMQNPRHLVRRRGQEARLRCSPMKGHSHVYWYRQLPEEGLKFMVYLQKENIIDESGMPKERFSAEFPKEGPSILRIQQVVRGDSAAYFCASSFGQDYEQYFGPGTRLTVT.